This T cell receptor (beta chain) emerged from a study of blood T cell repertoires in COVID-19. Turning to the study itself: T cells, B-cell-depleted T cells, or PBMCs provided the cDNA or gDNA that served as material.

Study processing details: Amplifying reference gene primers gave estimates of nucleated cell counts. Using immunoSEQ multiplex PCR, the repertoire was profiled, and TCRdb retains in-frame clones only, with some absent. The V and J calls and clone size were taken over from that table, and D and trimming were inferred from the DNA. Seen here are about 170,000 clones, 84% observed once, and the top ten hold 2.5% to 3%. The CDR3 covers 14 residues. V was pared by 1 base and J by 4 bases, with 3 bases of the junction left unmatched. Germline CDR1 reads GTSNPN; CDR2 reads SVGIG (reference sequence). Seattle cases were enrolled at active infection and followed longitudinally.

The sequence derives from an elderly woman with COVID-19, enrolled during active disease. The rearrangement links TRBV30 to TRBJ2-3; 9 positions agree with TRBD2. Sequenced material: peripheral blood. DNA of the CDR3: TGTGCCTGGAGTGGCGGGGGGGCCGCAGATACGCAGTATTTT. Protein product: CAWSGGGAADTQYF.